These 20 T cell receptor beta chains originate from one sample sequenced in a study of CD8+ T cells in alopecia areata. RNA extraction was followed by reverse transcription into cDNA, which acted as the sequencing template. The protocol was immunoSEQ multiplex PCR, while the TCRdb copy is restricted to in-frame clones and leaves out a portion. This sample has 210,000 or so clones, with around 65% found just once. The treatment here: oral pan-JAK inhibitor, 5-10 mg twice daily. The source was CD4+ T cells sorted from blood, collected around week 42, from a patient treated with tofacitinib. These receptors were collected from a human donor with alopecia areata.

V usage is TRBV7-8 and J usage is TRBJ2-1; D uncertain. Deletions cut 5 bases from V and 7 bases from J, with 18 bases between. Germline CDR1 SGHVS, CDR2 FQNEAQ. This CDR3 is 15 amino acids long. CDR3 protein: CASSPPRRMGNEQFF. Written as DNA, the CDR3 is TGTGCCAGCAGCCCACCTCGCCGGATGGGGAATGAGCAGTTCTTC.

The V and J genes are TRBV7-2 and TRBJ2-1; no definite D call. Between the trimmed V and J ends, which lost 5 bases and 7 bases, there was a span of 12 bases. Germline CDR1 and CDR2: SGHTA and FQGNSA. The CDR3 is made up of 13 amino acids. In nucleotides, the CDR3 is TGTGCCAGCAGCCCAGTCGGGCGTAATGAGCAGTTCTTC. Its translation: CASSPVGRNEQFF. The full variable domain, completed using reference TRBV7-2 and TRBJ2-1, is GAGVSQSPSNKVTEKGKDVELRCDPISGHTALYWYRQSLGQGLEFLIYFQGNSAPDKSGLPSDRFSAERTGGSVSTLTIQRTQQEDSAVYLCASSPVGRNEQFFGPGTRLTVL.

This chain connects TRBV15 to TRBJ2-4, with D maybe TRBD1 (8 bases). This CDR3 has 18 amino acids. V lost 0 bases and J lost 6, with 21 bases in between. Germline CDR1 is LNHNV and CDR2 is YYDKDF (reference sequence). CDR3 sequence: CATSRDPQGGTGGNIQYF. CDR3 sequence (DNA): TGTGCCACCAGCAGAGACCCGCAGGGGGGGACAGGAGGAAACATTCAGTACTTC.

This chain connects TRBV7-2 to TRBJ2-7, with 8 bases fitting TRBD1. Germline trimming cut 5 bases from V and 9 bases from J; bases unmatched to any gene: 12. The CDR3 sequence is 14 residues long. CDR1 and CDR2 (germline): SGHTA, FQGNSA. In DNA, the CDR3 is TGTGCCAGCAGCCCCCTGACAGGGGTTTCAGGGCAGTACTTC. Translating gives CASSPLTGVSGQYF.

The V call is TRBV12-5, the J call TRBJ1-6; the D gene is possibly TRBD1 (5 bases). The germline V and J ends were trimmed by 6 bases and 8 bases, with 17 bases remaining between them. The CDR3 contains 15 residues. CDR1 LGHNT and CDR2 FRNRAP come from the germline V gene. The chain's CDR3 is CASGPGQALHSPLHF. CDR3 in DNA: TGTGCTAGTGGCCCGGGGCAGGCGTTACATTCACCCCTCCACTTT.

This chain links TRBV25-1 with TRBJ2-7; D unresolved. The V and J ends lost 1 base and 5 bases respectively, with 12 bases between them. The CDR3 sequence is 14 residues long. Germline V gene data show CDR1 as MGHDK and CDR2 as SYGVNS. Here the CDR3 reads CASSEFAGSNEQYF. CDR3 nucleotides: TGTGCCAGCAGTGAATTTGCAGGATCTAACGAGCAGTACTTC.

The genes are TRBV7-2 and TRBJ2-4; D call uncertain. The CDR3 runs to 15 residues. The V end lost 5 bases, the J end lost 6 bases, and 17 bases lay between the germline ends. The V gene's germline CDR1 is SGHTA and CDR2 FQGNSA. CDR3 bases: TGTGCCAGCAGCGGAAGGATGGGTTATGGAAACATTCAGTACTTC. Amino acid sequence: CASSGRMGYGNIQYF.

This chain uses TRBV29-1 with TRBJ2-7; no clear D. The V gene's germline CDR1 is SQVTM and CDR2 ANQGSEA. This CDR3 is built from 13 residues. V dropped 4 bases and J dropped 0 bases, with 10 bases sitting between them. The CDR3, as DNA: TGCAGCGTTGGACCTTCGAGCTCCTACGAGCAGTACTTC. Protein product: CSVGPSSSYEQYF.

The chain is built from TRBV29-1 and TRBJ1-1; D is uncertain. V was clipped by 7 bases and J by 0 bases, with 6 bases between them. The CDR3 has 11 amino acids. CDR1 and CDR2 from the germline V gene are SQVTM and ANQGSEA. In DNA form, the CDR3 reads TGCAGCGCCCTGGTGAACACTGAAGCTTTCTTT. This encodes CSALVNTEAFF.

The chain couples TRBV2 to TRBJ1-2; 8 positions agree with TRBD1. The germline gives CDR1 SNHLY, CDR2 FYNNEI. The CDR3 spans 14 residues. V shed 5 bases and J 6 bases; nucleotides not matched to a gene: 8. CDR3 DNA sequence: TGTGCCAGCAGTCCCGGGACAGGTTGGGATGGCTACACCTTC. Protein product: CASSPGTGWDGYTF.

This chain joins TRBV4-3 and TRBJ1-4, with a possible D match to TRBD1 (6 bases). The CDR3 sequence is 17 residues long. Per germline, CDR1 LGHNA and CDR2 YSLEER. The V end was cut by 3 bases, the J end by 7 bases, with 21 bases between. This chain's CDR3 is CASSQNIGQPAGEKLFF. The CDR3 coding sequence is TGCGCCAGCAGCCAGAACATCGGACAGCCCGCAGGTGAAAAACTGTTTTTT.

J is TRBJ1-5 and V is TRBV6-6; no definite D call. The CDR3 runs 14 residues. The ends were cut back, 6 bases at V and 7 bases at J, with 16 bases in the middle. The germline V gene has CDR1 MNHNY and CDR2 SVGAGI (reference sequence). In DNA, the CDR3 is TGTGCCAGCAGACACATACGGCCTAGACAGCCCCAGCATTTT. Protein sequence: CASRHIRPRQPQHF.

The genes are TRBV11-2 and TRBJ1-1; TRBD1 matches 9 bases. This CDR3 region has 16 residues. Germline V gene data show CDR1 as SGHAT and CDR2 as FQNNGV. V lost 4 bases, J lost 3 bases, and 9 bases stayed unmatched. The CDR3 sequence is CASSSGQGWLDTEAFF. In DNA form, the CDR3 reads TGTGCCAGCAGCTCGGGACAGGGTTGGTTGGACACTGAAGCTTTCTTT.

CDR3 coding DNA: TGTGCCAGCAGCCTGACAGGGAACACTGAAGCTTTCTTT. It encodes CASSLTGNTEAFF. The rearrangement links TRBV14 to TRBJ1-1; possible D gene TRBD1, 6 bases. This CDR3 contains 13 residues. Germline loops: CDR1 SGHDN, CDR2 FVKESK. V lost 4 bases to trimming and J lost 1 base, with 7 bases between them.

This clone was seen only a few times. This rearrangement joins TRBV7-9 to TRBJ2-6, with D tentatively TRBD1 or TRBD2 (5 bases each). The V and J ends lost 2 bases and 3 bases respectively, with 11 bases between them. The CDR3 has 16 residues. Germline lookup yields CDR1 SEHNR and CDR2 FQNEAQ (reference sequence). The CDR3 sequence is CASSLMGDIGANVLTF. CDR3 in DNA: TGTGCCAGCAGCTTAATGGGGGATATTGGGGCCAACGTCCTGACTTTC.

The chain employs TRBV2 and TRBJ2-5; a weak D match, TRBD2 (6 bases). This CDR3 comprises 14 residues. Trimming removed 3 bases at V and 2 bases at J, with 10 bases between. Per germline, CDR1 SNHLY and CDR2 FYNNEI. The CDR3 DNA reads TGTGCCAGCAGTGAGATCGGGGGACAAGAGACCCAGTACTTC. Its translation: CASSEIGGQETQYF.

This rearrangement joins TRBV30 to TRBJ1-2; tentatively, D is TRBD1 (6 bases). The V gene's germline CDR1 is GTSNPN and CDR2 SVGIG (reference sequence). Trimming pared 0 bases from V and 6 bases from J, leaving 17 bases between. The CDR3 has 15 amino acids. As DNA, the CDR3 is TGTGCCTGGAGTGTACAAGGCAGGGGAAAGGATGGCTACACCTTC. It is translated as CAWSVQGRGKDGYTF.

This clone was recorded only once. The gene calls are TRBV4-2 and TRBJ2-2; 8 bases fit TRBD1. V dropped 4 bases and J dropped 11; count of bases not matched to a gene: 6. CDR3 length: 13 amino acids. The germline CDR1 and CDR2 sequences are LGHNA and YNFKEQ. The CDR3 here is CASSRPGQEELFF. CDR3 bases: TGTGCCAGCAGCCGGCCGGGACAGGAAGAGCTGTTTTTT.

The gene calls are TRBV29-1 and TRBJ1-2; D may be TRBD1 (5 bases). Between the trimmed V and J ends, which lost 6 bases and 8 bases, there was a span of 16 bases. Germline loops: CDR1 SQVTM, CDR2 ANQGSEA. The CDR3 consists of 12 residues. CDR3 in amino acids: CSVAGTTSGYTF. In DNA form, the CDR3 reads TGCAGCGTAGCCGGGACGACGAGCGGCTACACCTTC. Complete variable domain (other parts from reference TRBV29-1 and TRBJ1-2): SAVISQKPSRDICQRGTSLTIQCQVDSQVTMMFWYRQQPGQSLTLIATANQGSEATYESGFVIDKFPISRPNLTFSTLTVSNMSPEDSSIYLCSVAGTTSGYTFGSGTRLTVV.

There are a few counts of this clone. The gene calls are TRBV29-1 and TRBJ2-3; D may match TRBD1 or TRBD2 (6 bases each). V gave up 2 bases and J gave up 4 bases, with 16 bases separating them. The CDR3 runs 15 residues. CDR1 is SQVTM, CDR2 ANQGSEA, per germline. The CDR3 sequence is CSVERGVARPDTQYF. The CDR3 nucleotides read TGCAGCGTTGAAAGGGGGGTCGCTCGCCCAGATACGCAGTATTTT.